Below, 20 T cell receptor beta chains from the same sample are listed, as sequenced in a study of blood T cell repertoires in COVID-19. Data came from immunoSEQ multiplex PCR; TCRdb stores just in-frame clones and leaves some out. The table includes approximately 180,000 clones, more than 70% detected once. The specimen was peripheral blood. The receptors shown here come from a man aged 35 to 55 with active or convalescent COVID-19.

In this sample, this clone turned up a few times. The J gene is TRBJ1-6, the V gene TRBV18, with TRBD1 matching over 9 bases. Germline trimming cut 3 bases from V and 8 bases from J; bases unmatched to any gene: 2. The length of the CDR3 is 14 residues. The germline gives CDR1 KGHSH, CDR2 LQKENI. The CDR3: CASSPDRGDSPLHF. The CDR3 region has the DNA TGTGCCAGCTCACCGGACAGGGGCGATTCACCCCTCCACTTT.

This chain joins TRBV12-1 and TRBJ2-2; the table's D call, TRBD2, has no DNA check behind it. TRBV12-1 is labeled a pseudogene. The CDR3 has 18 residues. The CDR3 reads CASSPGGLAGGNTGELFF. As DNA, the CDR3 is TGTGCCAGCAGCCCCGGGGGACTAGCGGGGGGCAACACCGGGGAGCTGTTTTTT.

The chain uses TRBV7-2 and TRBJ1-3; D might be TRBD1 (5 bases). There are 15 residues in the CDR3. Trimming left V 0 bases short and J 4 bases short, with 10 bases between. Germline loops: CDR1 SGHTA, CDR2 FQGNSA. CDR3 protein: CASSLAGGAGNTIYF. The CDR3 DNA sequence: TGTGCCAGCAGCTTAGCGGGAGGGGCCGGAAACACCATATATTTT.

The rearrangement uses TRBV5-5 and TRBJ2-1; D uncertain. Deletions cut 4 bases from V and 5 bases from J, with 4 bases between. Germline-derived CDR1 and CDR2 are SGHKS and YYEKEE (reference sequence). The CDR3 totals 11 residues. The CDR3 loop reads CASSPNNEQFF. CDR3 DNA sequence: TGTGCCAGCAGCCCAAACAATGAGCAGTTCTTC.

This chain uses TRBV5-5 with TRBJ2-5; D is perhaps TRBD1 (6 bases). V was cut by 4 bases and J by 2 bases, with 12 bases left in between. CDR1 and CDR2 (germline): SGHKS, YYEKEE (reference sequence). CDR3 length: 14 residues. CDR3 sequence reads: CASSTRTAQETQYF. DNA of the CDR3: TGTGCCAGCAGCACAAGGACAGCACAAGAGACCCAGTACTTC.

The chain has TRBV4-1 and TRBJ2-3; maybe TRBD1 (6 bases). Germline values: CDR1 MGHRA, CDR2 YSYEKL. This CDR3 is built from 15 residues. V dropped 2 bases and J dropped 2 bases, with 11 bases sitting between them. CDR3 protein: CASSQSGHPTDTQYF. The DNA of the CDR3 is TGCGCCAGCAGCCAATCGGGACACCCCACAGATACGCAGTATTTT.

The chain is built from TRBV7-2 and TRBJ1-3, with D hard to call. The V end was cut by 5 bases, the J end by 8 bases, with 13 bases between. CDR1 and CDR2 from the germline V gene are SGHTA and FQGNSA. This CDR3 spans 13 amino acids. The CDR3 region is CASSPGYQDTIYF. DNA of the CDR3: TGTGCCAGCAGCCCAGGATATCAGGACACCATATATTTT.

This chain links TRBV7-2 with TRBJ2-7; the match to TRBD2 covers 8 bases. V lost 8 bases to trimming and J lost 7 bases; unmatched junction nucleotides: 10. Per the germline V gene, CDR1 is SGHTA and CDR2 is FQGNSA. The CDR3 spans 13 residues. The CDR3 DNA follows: TGTGCCAGCGGGCGGGGGGCTACGAGTGAGCAGTACTTC. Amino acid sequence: CASGRGATSEQYF.

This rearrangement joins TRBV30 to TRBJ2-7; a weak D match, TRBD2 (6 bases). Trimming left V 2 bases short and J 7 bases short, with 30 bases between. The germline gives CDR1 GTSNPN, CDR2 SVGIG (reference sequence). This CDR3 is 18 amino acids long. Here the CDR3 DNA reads TGTGCCTGGAGTCCCCGGGCCCTAGCGACTGCGGGACCACGGGAGCAGTACTTC. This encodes CAWSPRALATAGPREQYF.

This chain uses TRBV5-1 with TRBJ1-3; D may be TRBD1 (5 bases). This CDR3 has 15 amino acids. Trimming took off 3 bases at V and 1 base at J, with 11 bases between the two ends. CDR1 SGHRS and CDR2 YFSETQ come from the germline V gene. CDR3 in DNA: TGCGCCAGCAGCTCGCAGGGAACGTCTGGAAACACCATATATTTT. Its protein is CASSSQGTSGNTIYF.

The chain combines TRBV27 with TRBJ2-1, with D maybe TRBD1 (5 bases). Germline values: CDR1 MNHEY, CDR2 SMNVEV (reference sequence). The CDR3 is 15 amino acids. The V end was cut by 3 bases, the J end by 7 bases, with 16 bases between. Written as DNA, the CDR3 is TGTGCCAGCAGTTTTAGCTACCAAGGGGATAATGAGCAGTTCTTC. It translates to CASSFSYQGDNEQFF.

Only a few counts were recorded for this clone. The CDR3 sequence: CASVRGTMTAPGHEQYF. The CDR3 DNA reads as TGTGCCAGCGTGAGGGGGACTATGACAGCGCCGGGCCACGAGCAGTACTTC. This chain joins TRBV6-4 and TRBJ2-7; TRBD2 is a possible D gene (7 bases). V was clipped by 8 bases and J by 5 bases, with 28 bases between them. The V gene's germline CDR1 is MRHNA and CDR2 SNTAGT. The CDR3 spans 17 residues.

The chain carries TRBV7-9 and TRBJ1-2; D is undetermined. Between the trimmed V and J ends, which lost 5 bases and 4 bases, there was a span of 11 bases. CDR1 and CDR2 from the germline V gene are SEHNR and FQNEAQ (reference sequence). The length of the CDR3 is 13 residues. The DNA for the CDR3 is TGTGCCAGCAGCCGCGGCGTAAGCTATGGCTACACCTTC. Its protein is CASSRGVSYGYTF.

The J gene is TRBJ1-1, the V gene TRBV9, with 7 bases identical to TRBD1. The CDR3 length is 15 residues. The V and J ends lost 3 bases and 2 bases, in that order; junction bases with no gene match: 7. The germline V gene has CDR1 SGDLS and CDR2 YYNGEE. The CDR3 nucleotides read TGTGCCAGCAGCGCTCCCGGGACAGTTAACACTGAAGCTTTCTTT. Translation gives CASSAPGTVNTEAFF.

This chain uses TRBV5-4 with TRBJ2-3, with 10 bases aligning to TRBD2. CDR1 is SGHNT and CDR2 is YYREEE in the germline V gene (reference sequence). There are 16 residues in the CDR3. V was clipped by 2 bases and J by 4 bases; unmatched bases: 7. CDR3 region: CASSLSALAGADTQYF. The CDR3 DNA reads TGTGCCAGCAGCTTATCGGCGCTAGCGGGAGCAGATACGCAGTATTTT.

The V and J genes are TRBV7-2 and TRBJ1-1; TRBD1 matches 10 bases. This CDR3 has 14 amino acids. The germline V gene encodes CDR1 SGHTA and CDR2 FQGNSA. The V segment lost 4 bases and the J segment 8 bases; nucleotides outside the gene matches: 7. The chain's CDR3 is CASSSTGGAVEAFF. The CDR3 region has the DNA TGTGCCAGCAGCTCGACAGGGGGCGCGGTCGAAGCTTTCTTT.

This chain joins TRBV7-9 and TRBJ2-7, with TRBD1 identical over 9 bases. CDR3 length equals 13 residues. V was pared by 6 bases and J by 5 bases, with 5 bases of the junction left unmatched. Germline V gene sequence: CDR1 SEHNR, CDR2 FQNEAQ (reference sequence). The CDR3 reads CASRGDRAHEQYF. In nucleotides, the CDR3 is TGTGCCAGCAGAGGGGACAGGGCCCACGAGCAGTACTTC.

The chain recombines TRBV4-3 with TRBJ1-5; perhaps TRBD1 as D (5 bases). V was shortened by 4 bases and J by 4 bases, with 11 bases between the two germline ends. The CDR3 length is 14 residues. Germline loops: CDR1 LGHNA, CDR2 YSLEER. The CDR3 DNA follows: TGCGCCAGCAGCCCGCAGGGTGGGAATCAGCCCCAGCATTTT. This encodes CASSPQGGNQPQHF.

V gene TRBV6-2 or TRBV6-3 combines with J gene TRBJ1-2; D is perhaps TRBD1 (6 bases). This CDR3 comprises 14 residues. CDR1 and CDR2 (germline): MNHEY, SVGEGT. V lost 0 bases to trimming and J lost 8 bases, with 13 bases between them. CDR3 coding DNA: TGTGCCAGCAGTTACTCGATACCCAGGGGCGGCTACACCTTC. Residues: CASSYSIPRGGYTF.

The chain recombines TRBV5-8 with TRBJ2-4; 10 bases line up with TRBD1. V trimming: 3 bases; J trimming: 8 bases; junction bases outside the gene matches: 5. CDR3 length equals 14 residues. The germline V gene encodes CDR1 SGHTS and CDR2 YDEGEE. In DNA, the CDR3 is TGTGCCAGCAGCTGGGGACAGGGGAGGGACATTCAGTACTTC. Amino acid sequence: CASSWGQGRDIQYF.